The present TCR beta chain was sequenced within a study of T cells in Graves' hyperthyroidism and ophthalmopathy. RNA transcripts served as the template for amplifying TCR beta CDR3 regions. First-round RT-PCR with HTBI primers amplified the TCR CDR3 region. Via MiXCR, TCRdb re-called the multiplex PCR reads, giving one row per CDR3 protein. This sample has 350,000 to 450,000 distinct CDR3 sequences; 14% occur once, and the top ten carry 9.5% to 11%. Study-wide findings and caveats: Clonotypes that were expanded in thyroid above 0.001 mostly appeared in blood too. A model built on 13 V-J features separated ophthalmopathy from stable hyperthyroidism.

Points on this clonotype: Its antigen is undetermined.

The origin of this receptor is a woman aged 55 to 70 with Graves' hyperthyroidism. Material for sequencing was blood.

As DNA, the CDR3 is TGTGCCACAAAAGGGGCGGGGACCACCTACAATGAGCAGTTCTTC. Translating gives CATKGAGTTYNEQFF. V usage is TRBV6-1 and J usage is TRBJ2-1; D possibly corresponds to TRBD2 (6 bases). The length of the CDR3 is 15 residues. V was clipped by 10 bases and J by 2 bases, with 18 bases between them. From germline, CDR1 is MNHNS and CDR2 SASEGT.